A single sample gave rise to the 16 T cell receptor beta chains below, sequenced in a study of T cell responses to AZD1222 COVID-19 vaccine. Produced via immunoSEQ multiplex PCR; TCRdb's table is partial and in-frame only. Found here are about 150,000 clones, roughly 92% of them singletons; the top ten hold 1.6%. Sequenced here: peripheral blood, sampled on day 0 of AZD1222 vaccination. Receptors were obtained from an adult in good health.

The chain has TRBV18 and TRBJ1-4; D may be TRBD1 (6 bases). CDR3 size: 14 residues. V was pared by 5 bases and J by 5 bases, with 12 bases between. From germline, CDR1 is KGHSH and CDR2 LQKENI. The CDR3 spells CASSKGQGNEKLFF. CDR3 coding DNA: TGTGCCAGCTCAAAAGGGCAGGGGAATGAAAAACTGTTTTTT.

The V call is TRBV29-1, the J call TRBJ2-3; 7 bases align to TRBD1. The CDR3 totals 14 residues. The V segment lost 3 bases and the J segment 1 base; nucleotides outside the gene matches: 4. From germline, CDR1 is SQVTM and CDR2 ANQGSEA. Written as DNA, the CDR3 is TGCAGCGTTGATACAGGGGTCGGCACAGATACGCAGTATTTT. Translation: CSVDTGVGTDTQYF.

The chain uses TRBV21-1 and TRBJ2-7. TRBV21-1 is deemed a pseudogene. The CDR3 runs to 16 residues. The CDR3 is CASSKAIHPLPYEQYF. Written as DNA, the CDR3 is TGTGCCAGCAGCAAAGCCATCCACCCTCTCCCCTACGAGCAGTACTTC.

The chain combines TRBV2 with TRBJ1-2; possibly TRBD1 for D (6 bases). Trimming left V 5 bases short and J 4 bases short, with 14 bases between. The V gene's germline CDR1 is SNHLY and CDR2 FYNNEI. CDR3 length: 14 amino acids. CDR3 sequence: CASSLLGAGYGYTF. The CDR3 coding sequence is TGTGCCAGCAGTCTTTTGGGGGCGGGCTATGGCTACACCTTC. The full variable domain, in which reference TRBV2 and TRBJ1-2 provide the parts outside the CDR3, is EPEVTQTPSHQVTQMGQEVILRCVPISNHLYFYWYRQILGQKVEFLVSFYNNEISEKSEIFDDQFSVERPDGSNFTLKIRSTKLEDSAMYFCASSLLGAGYGYTFGSGTRLTVV.

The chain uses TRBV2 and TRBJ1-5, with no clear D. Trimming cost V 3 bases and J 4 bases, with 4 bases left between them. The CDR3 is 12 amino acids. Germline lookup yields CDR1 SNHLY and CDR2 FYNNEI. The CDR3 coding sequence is TGTGCCAGCAGTGACCCTAATCAGCCCCAGCATTTT. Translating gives CASSDPNQPQHF.

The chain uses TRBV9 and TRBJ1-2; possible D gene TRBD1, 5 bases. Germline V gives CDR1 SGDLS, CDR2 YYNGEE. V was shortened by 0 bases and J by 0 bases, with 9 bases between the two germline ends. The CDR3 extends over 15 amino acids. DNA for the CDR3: TGTGCCAGCAGCGTAGCTCCGGGACCTAACTATGGCTACACCTTC. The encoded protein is CASSVAPGPNYGYTF. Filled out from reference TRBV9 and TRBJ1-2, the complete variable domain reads DSGVTQTPKHLITATGQRVTLRCSPRSGDLSVYWYQQSLDQGLQFLIQYYNGEERAKGNILERFSAQQFPDLHSELNLSSLELGDSALYFCASSVAPGPNYGYTFGSGTRLTVV.

In nucleotides, the CDR3 is TGTGCCTGGAGTGTCGGCAGGGGTTCACGCTACACCTTC. The encoded protein is CAWSVGRGSRYTF. The chain joins TRBV30 to TRBJ1-2; D perhaps matches TRBD1 (6 bases). The CDR3 is 13 amino acids. V gave up 0 bases and J gave up 9 bases, with 14 bases separating them. Looked up from germline, CDR1 is GTSNPN and CDR2 is SVGIG (reference sequence).

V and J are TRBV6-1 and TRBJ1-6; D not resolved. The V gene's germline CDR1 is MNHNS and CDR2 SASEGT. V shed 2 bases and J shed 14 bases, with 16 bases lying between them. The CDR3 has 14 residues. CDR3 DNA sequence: TGTGCCAGCAGTGAAATCTGGGTGGGTGGATCCCTCCACTTT. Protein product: CASSEIWVGGSLHF.

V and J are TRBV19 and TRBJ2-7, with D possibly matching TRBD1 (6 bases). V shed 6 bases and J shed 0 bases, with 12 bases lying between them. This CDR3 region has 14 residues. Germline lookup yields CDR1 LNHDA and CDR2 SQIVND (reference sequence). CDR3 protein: CASRHRDNSYEQYF. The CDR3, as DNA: TGTGCCAGTAGACACAGGGACAACTCCTACGAGCAGTACTTC. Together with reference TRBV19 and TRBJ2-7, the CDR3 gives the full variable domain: DGGITQSPKYLFRKEGQNVTLSCEQNLNHDAMYWYRQDPGQGLRLIYYSQIVNDFQKGDIAEGYSVSREKKESFPLTVTSAQKNPTAFYLCASRHRDNSYEQYFGPGTRLTVT.

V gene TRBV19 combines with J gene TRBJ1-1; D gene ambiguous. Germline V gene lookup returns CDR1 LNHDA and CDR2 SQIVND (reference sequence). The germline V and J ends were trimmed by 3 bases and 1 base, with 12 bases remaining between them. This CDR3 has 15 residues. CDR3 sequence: CASSIPGMGNTEAFF. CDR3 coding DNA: TGTGCCAGTAGTATTCCAGGTATGGGGAACACTGAAGCTTTCTTT.

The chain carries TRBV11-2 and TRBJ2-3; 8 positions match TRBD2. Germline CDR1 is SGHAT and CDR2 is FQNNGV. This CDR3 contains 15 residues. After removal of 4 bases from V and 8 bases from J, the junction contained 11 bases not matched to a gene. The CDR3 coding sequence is TGTGCCAGCAGCTCCTTACGGGGGGGCCTAGGTACGCAGTATTTT. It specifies CASSSLRGGLGTQYF. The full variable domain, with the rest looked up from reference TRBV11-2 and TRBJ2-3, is EAGVAQSPRYKIIEKRQSVAFWCNPISGHATLYWYQQILGQGPKLLIQFQNNGVVDDSQLPKDRFSAERLKGVDSTLKIQPAKLEDSAVYLCASSSLRGGLGTQYFGPGTRLTVL.

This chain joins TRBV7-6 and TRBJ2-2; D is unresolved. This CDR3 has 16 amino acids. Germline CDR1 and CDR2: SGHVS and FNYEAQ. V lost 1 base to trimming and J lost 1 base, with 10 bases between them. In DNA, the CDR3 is TGTGCCAGCAGCTTAGGTGGGATGAGGAACACCGGGGAGCTGTTTTTT. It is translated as CASSLGGMRNTGELFF.

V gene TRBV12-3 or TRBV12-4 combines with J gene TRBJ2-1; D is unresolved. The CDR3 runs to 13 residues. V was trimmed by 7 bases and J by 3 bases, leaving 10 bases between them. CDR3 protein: CASTFGRYNEQFF. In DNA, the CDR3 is TGTGCCAGCACATTCGGGCGCTACAATGAGCAGTTCTTC.

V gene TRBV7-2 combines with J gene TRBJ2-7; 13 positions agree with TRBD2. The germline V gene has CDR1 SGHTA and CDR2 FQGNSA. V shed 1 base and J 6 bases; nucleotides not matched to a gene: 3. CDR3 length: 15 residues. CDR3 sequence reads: CASSLEGLAGVEQYF. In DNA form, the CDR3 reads TGTGCCAGCAGCTTAGAAGGACTAGCGGGGGTCGAGCAGTACTTC.

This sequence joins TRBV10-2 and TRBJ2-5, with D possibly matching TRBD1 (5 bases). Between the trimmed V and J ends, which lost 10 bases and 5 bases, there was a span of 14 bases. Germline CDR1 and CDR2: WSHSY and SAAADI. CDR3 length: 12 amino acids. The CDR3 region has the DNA TGCGCCACCCGAGATTACAGGGAGACCCAGTACTTC. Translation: CATRDYRETQYF.

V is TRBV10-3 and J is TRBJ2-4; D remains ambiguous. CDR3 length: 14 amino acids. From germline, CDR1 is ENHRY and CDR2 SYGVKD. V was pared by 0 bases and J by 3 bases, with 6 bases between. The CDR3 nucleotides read TGTGCCATCAGTGAGTCGGGCGGCAAAAACATTCAGTACTTC. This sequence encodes CAISESGGKNIQYF.